Each of the 9 T cell receptor beta chains below was sequenced from the same sample in a study of OX40 agonist ivuxolimab in advanced cancers. This table comes from immunoSEQ multiplex PCR, and its TCRdb copy is limited to in-frame clones, with some not included. The data contain about 50,000 clones, about 80% of them singletons. The sample consisted of CD4+ or CD8+ T cells sorted from blood, taken in a trial of the OX40 agonist ivuxolimab. These receptors were taken from an adult with an advanced solid tumor such as melanoma, head and neck, liver or kidney cancer.

V is TRBV7-2 and J is TRBJ2-3; 10 nucleotides line up with TRBD1. Unmatched junction bases numbered 8, after V lost 7 bases and J lost 4 bases. Looked up from germline, CDR1 is SGHTA and CDR2 is FQGNSA. The CDR3 covers 15 residues. The CDR3 is CASTRTGGGADTQYF. The CDR3 DNA follows: TGTGCCAGCACCAGGACAGGGGGTGGGGCAGATACGCAGTATTTT. Complete variable domain (other parts from reference TRBV7-2 and TRBJ2-3): GAGVSQSPSNKVTEKGKDVELRCDPISGHTALYWYRQSLGQGLEFLIYFQGNSAPDKSGLPSDRFSAERTGGSVSTLTIQRTQQEDSAVYLCASTRTGGGADTQYFGPGTRLTVL.

This sequence joins TRBV6-5 and TRBJ1-4; possibly TRBD1 for D (5 bases). The CDR3 is 15 residues long. Between the trimmed V and J ends, which lost 0 bases and 8 bases, there was a span of 13 bases. The germline CDR1 and CDR2 sequences are MNHEY and SVGAGI. The DNA for the CDR3 is TGTGCCAGCAGTTACTCCGGGGGAAGAGGGGAAAAACTGTTTTTT. Encoded protein: CASSYSGGRGEKLFF.

V usage is TRBV23-1 and J usage is TRBJ1-1; 7 positions agree with TRBD1. TRBV23-1 is an ORF; its function is uncertain. Unmatched junction bases numbered 5, after V lost 6 bases and J lost 1 base. The CDR3 extends over 14 amino acids. CDR3 coding DNA: TGCGCCAGCAGCCCGGACAGGCCGAACACTGAAGCTTTCTTT. It specifies CASSPDRPNTEAFF.

The table lists this clone with a count of one. V gene TRBV7-9 combines with J gene TRBJ2-5; TRBD2 agrees at 10 bases. The germline V gene has CDR1 SEHNR and CDR2 FQNEAQ (reference sequence). The V gene end was trimmed by 1 base and the J gene end by 5 bases; junction bases not matched to a gene: 7. The CDR3 spans 16 residues. The CDR3 sequence is CASSLGSGTSVETQYF. CDR3 in DNA: TGTGCCAGCAGCTTAGGGAGTGGGACTAGCGTGGAGACCCAGTACTTC.

V usage is TRBV6-6 and J usage is TRBJ1-3, with D perhaps TRBD1 (5 bases). This CDR3 is built from 14 residues. V dropped 2 bases and J dropped 3 bases, with 8 bases sitting between them. The germline CDR1 and CDR2 sequences are MNHNY and SVGAGI (reference sequence). This chain's CDR3 is CASSYGGGGNTIYF. Written as DNA, the CDR3 is TGTGCCAGCAGTTACGGGGGGGGTGGAAACACCATATATTTT.

The rearrangement links TRBV6-5 to TRBJ1-2; 7 bases map to TRBD1. V shed 6 bases, J shed 0 bases, and the junction held 7 bases outside the gene matches. Germline-derived CDR1 and CDR2 are MNHEY and SVGAGI. The length of the CDR3 is 15 residues. This CDR3 is CASRPGQAANYGYTF. Here the CDR3 DNA reads TGTGCCAGCAGACCCGGACAGGCAGCTAACTATGGCTACACCTTC.

The chain uses TRBV18 and TRBJ1-5; D gene uncertain. From germline, CDR1 is KGHSH and CDR2 LQKENI. V was clipped by 6 bases and J by 0 bases, with 6 bases between them. The CDR3 contains 13 residues. CDR3 amino acids: CASSTDSNQPQHF. Here the CDR3 DNA reads TGTGCCAGCTCCACCGATAGCAATCAGCCCCAGCATTTT. The whole variable domain, filled in from reference TRBV18 and TRBJ1-5, reads NAGVMQNPRHLVRRRGQEARLRCSPMKGHSHVYWYRQLPEEGLKFMVYLQKENIIDESGMPKERFSAEFPKEGPSILRIQQVVRGDSAAYFCASSTDSNQPQHFGDGTRLSIL.

Only one count was recorded for this clone. The V call is TRBV10-1, the J call TRBJ1-5; possible D gene TRBD1, 6 bases. Per the germline V gene, CDR1 is WNHNN and CDR2 is SYGVQD (reference sequence). With 2 bases removed from V and 0 bases from J, the gap between germline ends came to 17 bases. CDR3 length: 18 amino acids. The CDR3 reads CASSEGLGKGVSNQPQHF. DNA for the CDR3: TGCGCCAGCAGTGAGGGTCTAGGGAAGGGGGTTAGCAATCAGCCCCAGCATTTT.

The V call is TRBV2, the J call TRBJ2-1, with 14 bases fitting TRBD2. This CDR3 is 14 amino acids long. CDR1 and CDR2 (germline): SNHLY, FYNNEI. V was clipped by 6 bases and J by 7 bases; unmatched bases: 2. The CDR3 loop reads CASRGTSGSNEQFF. DNA for the CDR3: TGTGCCAGCAGGGGGACTAGCGGGAGTAATGAGCAGTTCTTC.